The 3 T cell receptor beta chains below all came from one sample that was sequenced in a study of shared clonotypes between healthy human individuals. Assay used: immunoSEQ multiplex PCR; TCRdb lists only in-frame clones, some missing. In the table there are some 510,000 clones, 79% of which are singletons. Specimen: PBMCs. The receptors here all came from a woman in her forties in good health. Some clones in this sample may be carry-over from other donors' samples.

The chain carries TRBV7-6 and TRBJ2-7, with 11 bases matching TRBD1. The CDR3 loop spans 15 amino acids. Germline-derived CDR1 and CDR2 are SGHVS and FNYEAQ. The V segment lost 3 bases and the J segment 3 bases; nucleotides outside the gene matches: 4. The CDR3: CASSLGTGGSYEQYF. The CDR3 nucleotides are TGTGCCAGCAGCTTGGGGACAGGGGGGAGCTACGAGCAGTACTTC.

This clone occurred once. The chain carries TRBV2 and TRBJ2-2; TRBD1 agrees at 8 bases. CDR3 size: 14 residues. Germline assignment: CDR1 SNHLY and CDR2 FYNNEI. Trimming removed 6 bases from V and 6 bases from J; junction bases left unmatched: 6. The CDR3 loop is CASSADRVPGELFF. CDR3 coding DNA: TGTGCCAGCAGCGCGGACAGGGTGCCCGGGGAGCTGTTTTTT. Looking up the rest from reference TRBV2 and TRBJ2-2 gives the full variable domain: EPEVTQTPSHQVTQMGQEVILRCVPISNHLYFYWYRQILGQKVEFLVSFYNNEISEKSEIFDDQFSVERPDGSNFTLKIRSTKLEDSAMYFCASSADRVPGELFFGEGSRLTVL.

The table lists this clone with a few counts. J is TRBJ1-1 and V is TRBV29-1; no firm D call. The CDR3 length is 12 residues. V was clipped by 4 bases and J by 1 base, with 7 bases between them. Germline CDR1 and CDR2: SQVTM and ANQGSEA. CDR3 sequence: CSVVIKNTEAFF. As DNA, the CDR3 is TGCAGCGTTGTAATCAAGAACACTGAAGCTTTCTTT.